Below are 27 T cell receptor beta chains sequenced from a single sample in a study of cytomegalovirus exposure and HLA in healthy donors. Primers included in the PCR were 60 Vbeta and 13 Jbeta primers. Profiling relied on immunoSEQ multiplex PCR, and the TCRdb table lists in-frame clones only, not all of them. In all, the sample yields about 160,000 clones. Sequencing was performed on PBMCs. Receptors were obtained from a man aged 25 to 40 in good health and CMV-seronegative.

The rearrangement joins TRBV7-9 to TRBJ2-7, with a tentative D call TRBD1 (6 bases). The CDR3 contains 14 residues. Germline CDR1 and CDR2: SEHNR and FQNEAQ (reference sequence). V was pared by 3 bases and J by 3 bases, with 12 bases between. The DNA of the CDR3 is TGTGCCAGCAGCTTTGTGCGGACAGACTACGAGCAGTACTTC. Translating it yields CASSFVRTDYEQYF.

J is TRBJ1-1 and V is TRBV18; the match to TRBD1 covers 7 bases. Germline assignment: CDR1 KGHSH and CDR2 LQKENI. The junction had 3 bases not matched to a gene; V was cut back by 4 bases and J by 1 base. The CDR3 is 14 amino acids. As DNA, the CDR3 is TGTGCCAGCTCACAGGACAGGTCGAACACTGAAGCTTTCTTT. Amino acids: CASSQDRSNTEAFF.

The genes are TRBV11-2 and TRBJ2-1; the match to TRBD2 covers 10 bases. The CDR3 spans 16 residues. Germline V gives CDR1 SGHAT, CDR2 FQNNGV. V was clipped by 5 bases and J by 6 bases; unmatched bases: 10. As DNA, the CDR3 is TGTGCCAGCAGCCGAGCCGGGACTAGCGTCAGCAATGAGCAGTTCTTC. Its translation is CASSRAGTSVSNEQFF.

This chain connects TRBV7-9 to TRBJ2-7; possible D gene TRBD1, 7 bases. V was shortened by 7 bases and J by 4 bases, with 17 bases between the two germline ends. The CDR3 runs to 14 residues. Germline V CDR1 and CDR2: SEHNR, FQNEAQ (reference sequence). CDR3 region: CASTSGDRPYEQYF. In nucleotides, the CDR3 is TGTGCCAGCACCTCGGGGGACAGACCGTACGAGCAGTACTTC.

The chain links TRBV10-1 to TRBJ2-7; 9 bases align to TRBD2. The CDR3 runs 15 residues. V trimming: 0 bases; J trimming: 6 bases; junction bases outside the gene matches: 6. The germline V gene encodes CDR1 WNHNN and CDR2 SYGVQD (reference sequence). The CDR3 coding sequence is TGCGCCAGCAGTGAGTCTGGTCTAGCGGGACTCGAGCAGTACTTC. Protein product: CASSESGLAGLEQYF.

The genes are TRBV7-6 and TRBJ2-1, with 9 bases identical to TRBD2. CDR3 size: 15 residues. Germline CDR1 SGHVS, CDR2 FNYEAQ. After removal of 6 bases from V and 6 bases from J, the junction contained 9 bases not matched to a gene. This chain's CDR3 is CASRPGTSFTNEQFF. CDR3 nucleotide sequence: TGTGCCAGCAGGCCCGGGACTAGCTTCACCAATGAGCAGTTCTTC.

The chain employs TRBV15 and TRBJ1-2; maybe TRBD1 (6 bases). With 3 bases removed from V and 5 bases from J, the gap between germline ends came to 7 bases. CDR3 length: 12 residues. The germline gives CDR1 LNHNV, CDR2 YYDKDF (reference sequence). Here the CDR3 reads CATSRTGYGYTF. The CDR3 DNA is TGTGCCACCAGCAGGACAGGTTATGGCTACACCTTC.

The rearrangement links TRBV9 to TRBJ1-5; possibly TRBD1 for D (5 bases). This CDR3 comprises 15 residues. Germline assignment: CDR1 SGDLS and CDR2 YYNGEE. The germline V and J ends were trimmed by 5 bases and 0 bases, with 12 bases remaining between them. CDR3 nucleotides: TGTGCCAGCAGTACGGGGGGGTTTAGCAATCAGCCCCAGCATTTT. Its protein is CASSTGGFSNQPQHF.

The chain joins TRBV19 to TRBJ1-2; 8 positions agree with TRBD1. The junction had 7 bases not matched to a gene; V was cut back by 3 bases and J by 4 bases. Germline CDR1 reads LNHDA; CDR2 reads SQIVND (reference sequence). The CDR3 spans 15 residues. CDR3 in amino acids: CASSIHTGGGYGYTF. As DNA, the CDR3 is TGTGCCAGTAGTATCCACACAGGGGGAGGCTATGGCTACACCTTC.

The J gene is TRBJ2-1, the V gene TRBV7-2, with 8 bases aligning to TRBD2. The trim removed 1 base at V and 6 bases at J, leaving 5 bases unmatched. This CDR3 contains 15 residues. Germline CDR1 is SGHTA and CDR2 is FQGNSA. The CDR3 DNA sequence: TGTGCCAGCAGCTTAGGCCTAGCGGGTCTCAATGAGCAGTTCTTC. Protein product: CASSLGLAGLNEQFF. Full variable domain (rest looked up from reference TRBV7-2 and TRBJ2-1): GAGVSQSPSNKVTEKGKDVELRCDPISGHTALYWYRQSLGQGLEFLIYFQGNSAPDKSGLPSDRFSAERTGGSVSTLTIQRTQQEDSAVYLCASSLGLAGLNEQFFGPGTRLTVL.

The V call is TRBV11-1, the J call TRBJ2-5; weak D call: TRBD2 (5 bases). The CDR3 is made up of 13 amino acids. Trimming removed 5 bases from V and 2 bases from J, with 9 bases in between. Germline CDR1 is SGHAT and CDR2 is FQDESV (reference sequence). The CDR3 region is CASSPSTQETQYF. CDR3 bases: TGTGCCAGCAGCCCTAGCACGCAAGAGACCCAGTACTTC. Filled out from reference TRBV11-1 and TRBJ2-5, the complete variable domain reads EAEVAQSPRYKITEKSQAVAFWCDPISGHATLYWYRQILGQGPELLVQFQDESVVDDSQLPKDRFSAERLKGVDSTLKIQPAELGDSAMYLCASSPSTQETQYFGPGTRLLVL.

The rearrangement uses TRBV5-1 and TRBJ2-7, with TRBD1 matching 12 bases. Germline CDR1 reads SGHRS; CDR2 reads YFSETQ. CDR3 length: 13 amino acids. J was trimmed by 9 bases and V by 4 bases; bases with no gene match: 5. CDR3 in amino acids: CASSGGTGGVQYF. Written as DNA, the CDR3 is TGCGCCAGCAGCGGTGGGACAGGGGGCGTGCAGTACTTC.

The CDR3 sequence: CASSLVAGERGYGYTF. The DNA of the CDR3 is TGTGCCAGCAGCTTAGTAGCTGGGGAGCGGGGCTATGGCTACACCTTC. V usage is TRBV7-2 and J usage is TRBJ1-2; D is undetermined. The CDR3 extends over 16 amino acids. Between the trimmed V and J ends, which lost 1 base and 4 bases, there was a span of 16 bases. From germline, CDR1 is SGHTA and CDR2 FQGNSA.

V usage is TRBV7-2 and J usage is TRBJ1-5, with 8 bases fitting TRBD1. CDR3 length: 15 amino acids. Germline values: CDR1 SGHTA, CDR2 FQGNSA. After removal of 3 bases from V and 7 bases from J, the junction contained 8 bases not matched to a gene. Here the CDR3 reads CASSFSGQGTQPQHF. The CDR3 nucleotides are TGTGCCAGCAGCTTCTCTGGACAGGGCACCCAGCCCCAGCATTTT.

This chain joins TRBV2 and TRBJ2-1; 9 nucleotides line up with TRBD2. The CDR3 loop spans 15 amino acids. V shed 6 bases, J shed 0 bases, and the junction held 3 bases outside the gene matches. The germline V gene has CDR1 SNHLY and CDR2 FYNNEI. The CDR3 protein is CASSELAGSYNEQFF. CDR3 DNA: TGTGCCAGCAGCGAACTAGCGGGCTCCTACAATGAGCAGTTCTTC.

This chain joins TRBV5-1 and TRBJ2-2; tentative D call: TRBD1 (6 bases). CDR1 is SGHRS and CDR2 is YFSETQ in the germline V gene. The germline V and J ends were trimmed by 0 bases and 3 bases, with 15 bases remaining between them. This CDR3 contains 17 residues. The CDR3 DNA is TGCGCCAGCAGCTTGGGCGTCAGGGGCAGGGACACCGGGGAGCTGTTTTTT. Amino acid sequence: CASSLGVRGRDTGELFF.

The rearrangement uses TRBV2 and TRBJ2-1, with 10 bases lining up with TRBD1. The V gene's germline CDR1 is SNHLY and CDR2 FYNNEI. Germline trimming cut 10 bases from V and 4 bases from J; bases unmatched to any gene: 7. This CDR3 region has 14 residues. This CDR3 is CAIEPGQGYNEQFF. CDR3 DNA sequence: TGTGCCATCGAACCGGGACAGGGGTACAATGAGCAGTTCTTC.

As to this clone: Its ends do not fully match the called genes, so a read error is possible. The chain employs TRBV4-2 and TRBJ2-2, with TRBD2 as a possible D gene (5 bases). This CDR3 comprises 15 residues. Germline CDR1 LGHNA, CDR2 YNFKEQ. CDR3 loop: CASSQVIGNTGELFF. In nucleotides, the CDR3 is TGTGCCAGCAGCCAAGTCATAGGGAACACCGGGGAACTGTTTTTT.

V usage is TRBV6-4 and J usage is TRBJ2-7; 10 positions match TRBD2. The germline gives CDR1 MRHNA, CDR2 SNTAGT. CDR3 length: 15 amino acids. J lost 3 bases, V lost 3 bases, and 5 bases had no gene match. CDR3 bases: TGTGCCAGCAGTGAAGACGCTAGCGGGAGCTACGAGCAGTACTTC. As protein: CASSEDASGSYEQYF.

As concerns this clone: At one of its ends the junction is not consistent with the germline gene, which may arise from a read error. The chain combines TRBV2 with TRBJ1-1; D perhaps matches TRBD1 (5 bases). The CDR3 spans 14 residues. Germline V lookup: CDR1 SNHLY, CDR2 FYNNEI. The CDR3, as DNA: TGTGCCAGCAATGAACAACCAGGGTTTGCTGAAGCTTTCTTT. The encoded protein is CASNEQPGFAEAFF.

V gene TRBV4-2 combines with J gene TRBJ2-1, with TRBD2 matching 12 bases. The CDR3 runs 16 residues. Per germline, CDR1 LGHNA and CDR2 YNFKEQ. V was pared by 0 bases and J by 6 bases, with 3 bases of the junction left unmatched. The chain's CDR3 is CASSQEASGRANEQFF. The CDR3 nucleotides are TGTGCCAGCAGCCAAGAGGCTAGCGGGAGGGCCAATGAGCAGTTCTTC.

The chain employs TRBV5-4 and TRBJ2-3; 11 nucleotides match TRBD2. CDR1 SGHNT and CDR2 YYREEE come from the germline V gene (reference sequence). Trimming cost V 2 bases and J 1 base; bases outside gene matches: 12. The CDR3 is made up of 19 amino acids. CDR3 sequence: CASSLGLAGGSSRTDTQYF. In nucleotides, the CDR3 is TGTGCCAGCAGCTTAGGGCTAGCGGGGGGTTCCAGTCGCACAGATACGCAGTATTTT. Together with reference TRBV5-4 and TRBJ2-3, the CDR3 gives the full variable domain: ETGVTQSPTHLIKTRGQQVTLRCSSQSGHNTVSWYQQALGQGPQFIFQYYREEENGRGNFPPRFSGLQFPNYSSELNVNALELDDSALYLCASSLGLAGGSSRTDTQYFGPGTRLTVL.

This chain joins TRBV7-8 and TRBJ1-1, with TRBD1 as a possible D gene (5 bases). Trimming took 0 bases from V and 3 from J, leaving 11 bases between them. This CDR3 comprises 15 residues. The germline V gene encodes CDR1 SGHVS and CDR2 FQNEAQ. In DNA form, the CDR3 reads TGTGCCAGCAGCTTAGCGTGGGGGGGGGACACTGAAGCTTTCTTT. It translates to CASSLAWGGDTEAFF.

The chain joins TRBV19 to TRBJ1-5; D is unresolved. The ends were cut back, 9 bases at V and 0 bases at J, with 6 bases in the middle. CDR3 size: 12 residues. The germline V gene has CDR1 LNHDA and CDR2 SQIVND (reference sequence). Here the CDR3 reads CASRYSNQPQHF. The CDR3 DNA reads as TGTGCCAGCCGTTATAGCAATCAGCCCCAGCATTTT.

The V gene is TRBV12-5, the J gene TRBJ1-5, with D tentatively TRBD1 (5 bases). Trimming took 1 base from V and 10 from J, leaving 11 bases between them. This CDR3 has 13 amino acids. Per germline, CDR1 LGHNT and CDR2 FRNRAP. CDR3 in amino acids: CASGLAGGDPQHF. CDR3 sequence (DNA): TGTGCTAGTGGTTTGGCCGGGGGGGACCCCCAGCATTTT.

The rearrangement links TRBV6-5 to TRBJ2-1; 11 bases align to TRBD2. The V segment lost 2 bases and the J segment 9 bases; nucleotides outside the gene matches: 6. CDR1 MNHEY and CDR2 SVGAGI come from the germline V gene. The CDR3 spans 15 residues. This CDR3 is CASSYEVAGGFEQFF. CDR3 coding DNA: TGTGCCAGCAGTTACGAGGTAGCGGGAGGGTTTGAGCAGTTCTTC.

The chain joins TRBV18 to TRBJ2-5; 7 bases fit TRBD1. The CDR3 loop spans 16 amino acids. Germline CDR1 is KGHSH and CDR2 is LQKENI. Losses at the gene ends were 2 bases for V and 6 bases for J; bases not matched to a gene: 12. CDR3 DNA sequence: TGTGCCAGCTCACCATCTGGACAGGTTGGGGAAAAGACCCAGTACTTC. It translates to CASSPSGQVGEKTQYF. The full variable domain, rest sourced from reference TRBV18 and TRBJ2-5, is NAGVMQNPRHLVRRRGQEARLRCSPMKGHSHVYWYRQLPEEGLKFMVYLQKENIIDESGMPKERFSAEFPKEGPSILRIQQVVRGDSAAYFCASSPSGQVGEKTQYFGPGTRLLVL.